This TCR beta chain was retrieved from a study of beta chain features in type 1 diabetes. Findings and limits, study-wide: Any HLA type influence on TCRB rearrangement was left unresolved here.

As concerns this clone: Its antigen is not identified.

CDR3 length equals 16 residues. CDR1 and CDR2 from the germline V gene are SGHTA and FQGNSA. Trimming removed 5 bases from V and 8 bases from J, with 22 bases in between. All of the isolated RNA was reverse transcribed, so expressed TCRB transcripts were sequenced. Produced via immunoSEQ multiplex PCR; TCRdb's table is partial and in-frame only. The table shows hundreds of thousands of clones, with 68% occurring only once. The chain combines TRBV7-2 with TRBJ2-1, with D perhaps TRBD2 (5 bases). The sample comprised naive CD4+ T cells from blood. The TCR comes from a man aged 25 to 45 in good health. The CDR3 here is CASSRPSSTLIDEQFF. The DNA for the CDR3 is TGTGCCAGCAGCAGACCTTCTAGCACCCTTATAGATGAGCAGTTCTTC.